The 10 T cell receptor beta chains reported below all come from one sample, sequenced in a study of beta chain features in type 1 diabetes. Expressed TCRB transcripts got sequenced, as all isolated RNA was reverse transcribed. TCRdb's table, derived via immunoSEQ multiplex PCR, lists solely in-frame clones and lacks some. The table shows fewer than 650,000 clones, with roughly a sixth occurring only once. The sample consisted of naive CD4+ T cells from blood. Source of these receptors: a man younger than 35 in good health.

This clone showed up just a few times. The V and J genes are TRBV21-1 and TRBJ1-6. TRBV21-1 is a pseudogene. The CDR3 loop spans 17 amino acids. CDR3 amino acids: CASTTTWGGTYNSPLHF. The CDR3 DNA follows: TGTGCCAGCACCACGACATGGGGAGGAACCTATAATTCACCCCTCCACTTT.

In this sample, this clone turned up once. The rearrangement uses TRBV7-9 and TRBJ1-5; D gene unclear. The V end lost 6 bases, the J end lost 0 bases, and 9 bases lay between the germline ends. The CDR3 is 14 amino acids. In germline, CDR1 is SEHNR, CDR2 FQNEAQ (reference sequence). This CDR3 is CASSGNYSNQPQHF. DNA for the CDR3: TGTGCCAGCAGTGGGAATTATAGCAATCAGCCCCAGCATTTT.

This clone was detected a few times. Here the CDR3 DNA reads TGTGCCATCAGTGTTGCGGGAGATCCGAACACCGGGGAGCTGTTTTTT. It specifies CAISVAGDPNTGELFF. This rearrangement joins TRBV10-3 to TRBJ2-2; 7 positions agree with TRBD2. The CDR3 is made up of 16 amino acids. Trimming took 4 bases from V and 0 from J; bases not matched to a gene: 5. The V gene's germline CDR1 is ENHRY and CDR2 SYGVKD.

This clone turned up a few times. The chain is built from TRBV7-9 and TRBJ1-1; D is unresolved. The CDR3 consists of 13 residues. Looked up from germline, CDR1 is SEHNR and CDR2 is FQNEAQ (reference sequence). The V end was cut by 6 bases, the J end by 4 bases, with 12 bases between. The CDR3 loop reads CASRRIVSTEAFF. The CDR3 DNA sequence: TGTGCCAGCAGAAGGATTGTGAGCACTGAAGCTTTCTTT.

This clone was seen only a few times. The chain uses TRBV2 and TRBJ1-6; TRBD1 might be the D (6 bases). Between the trimmed V and J ends, which lost 4 bases and 11 bases, there was a span of 15 bases. This CDR3 region has 14 residues. CDR1 and CDR2 from the germline V gene are SNHLY and FYNNEI. The CDR3 DNA follows: TGTGCCAGCAGTGCGCGGGGGCCTCAGACACCCCTCCACTTT. Residues: CASSARGPQTPLHF.

This clone appeared a few times. The same CDR3 also results from other DNA sequences found in this sample. This chain links TRBV5-1 with TRBJ2-7; D is uncertain. The CDR3 has 12 residues. Germline V gives CDR1 SGHRS, CDR2 YFSETQ. V was shortened by 2 bases and J by 3 bases, with 6 bases between the two germline ends. This CDR3 is CASSLTSYEQYF. The CDR3 DNA is TGCGCCAGCAGCTTAACCAGCTACGAGCAGTACTTC.

The table lists this clone with a few counts. The chain couples TRBV5-4 to TRBJ2-5, with 7 bases lining up with TRBD1. This CDR3 is 16 amino acids long. CDR1 and CDR2 from the germline V gene are SGHNT and YYREEE (reference sequence). V lost 2 bases to trimming and J lost 1 base; unmatched junction nucleotides: 8. The CDR3 loop is CASSFPGTEFQETQYF. CDR3 DNA sequence: TGTGCCAGCAGCTTCCCCGGGACAGAATTCCAAGAGACCCAGTACTTC. The full variable domain, completed using reference TRBV5-4 and TRBJ2-5, is ETGVTQSPTHLIKTRGQQVTLRCSSQSGHNTVSWYQQALGQGPQFIFQYYREEENGRGNFPPRFSGLQFPNYSSELNVNALELDDSALYLCASSFPGTEFQETQYFGPGTRLLVL.

This clone came up a few times. The V and J genes are TRBV2 and TRBJ1-5; D call uncertain. CDR3 length: 13 amino acids. From germline, CDR1 is SNHLY and CDR2 FYNNEI. The germline V and J ends were trimmed by 7 bases and 0 bases, with 7 bases remaining between them. CDR3 loop: CASTRYSNQPQHF. The DNA of the CDR3 is TGTGCCAGCACCAGATATAGCAATCAGCCCCAGCATTTT.

The chain links TRBV30 to TRBJ1-6; TRBD1 aligns across 9 bases. This CDR3 is 16 amino acids long. Germline CDR1 GTSNPN, CDR2 SVGIG (reference sequence). V dropped 6 bases and J dropped 7; count of bases not matched to a gene: 13. CDR3 amino acids: CACHPGQGLGNSPLHF. The CDR3 DNA reads TGTGCCTGCCATCCGGGACAGGGACTCGGAAATTCACCCCTCCACTTT.

This chain uses TRBV9 with TRBJ1-6, with D hard to call. V was clipped by 5 bases and J by 2 bases, with 8 bases between them. CDR1 and CDR2 (germline): SGDLS, YYNGEE. The CDR3 is 14 amino acids. The CDR3, as DNA: TGTGCCAGCAGTCCCGGGACCTATAATTCACCCCTCCACTTT. Its protein is CASSPGTYNSPLHF.